These 4 T cell receptor beta chains share one sample of origin, sequenced in a study of blood T cell repertoires in COVID-19. Here immunoSEQ multiplex PCR was the method, and the copy in TCRdb shows in-frame clones only, minus some. The sample records some 120,000 clones, around 87% being singletons. The sequenced sample was peripheral blood. These receptors all come from an older woman with acute or convalescent COVID-19.

This clone was recorded only once. V is TRBV19 and J is TRBJ1-2; TRBD1 might be the D (5 bases). The CDR3 consists of 15 residues. V lost 9 bases, J lost 0 bases, and 17 bases lay in between. The germline gives CDR1 LNHDA, CDR2 SQIVND (reference sequence). CDR3 DNA: TGTGCCAGCGTCGGAAGGGGACTCTCTAACTATGGCTACACCTTC. Encoded protein: CASVGRGLSNYGYTF.

The chain employs TRBV2 and TRBJ1-5; D gene ambiguous. Trimming stripped 0 bases from V and 6 bases from J, with 12 bases between. This CDR3 has 15 amino acids. CDR1 SNHLY and CDR2 FYNNEI come from the germline V gene. The CDR3 bases are TGTGCCAGCAGTGAAGCGCTTCGGGGATCTCAGCCCCAGCATTTT. This codes for CASSEALRGSQPQHF.

The V and J genes are TRBV7-3 and TRBJ2-1; 9 bases are shared with TRBD2. The junction had 4 bases not matched to a gene; V was cut back by 2 bases and J by 5 bases. This CDR3 contains 15 residues. Germline V CDR1 and CDR2: SGHTA, FQGTGA. The CDR3 nucleotides are TGTGCCAGCAGCTTAGCGGGAGGGCCAAACAATGAGCAGTTCTTC. Its translation: CASSLAGGPNNEQFF.

This clone was seen a few times. The V and J genes are TRBV2 and TRBJ2-7, with D possibly being TRBD2 (5 bases). The CDR3 runs 12 residues. Germline CDR1 reads SNHLY; CDR2 reads FYNNEI. Trimming removed 8 bases at V and 4 bases at J, with 12 bases between. The CDR3, as DNA: TGTGCCAGCGGGGAGCAGTTATACGAGCAGTACGTC. It yields the protein CASGEQLYEQYV.